This entry is about one TCR beta chain. cDNA synthesis used the whole RNA isolate, giving expressed TCRB sequences. Only in-frame clones appear in the TCRdb table, and some are missing; sequencing was by immunoSEQ multiplex PCR. The sample contains 300,000 to 400,000 clones, 11% of which appear only once. This sample was taken from a study of beta chain features in type 1 diabetes. Study in general: Analysis included 95 million to 140 million sorted cells drawn from all samples.

Germline V lookup: CDR1 SGHTA, CDR2 FQGTGA. This CDR3 is 16 amino acids long. J was trimmed by 0 bases and V by 0 bases; bases with no gene match: 5. This receptor was obtained from a woman aged 30 to 39 in good health. The chain uses TRBV7-3 and TRBJ2-7, with 7 bases fitting TRBD2. Sequencing used naive CD4+ T cells from blood. CDR3 nucleotides: TGTGCCAGCAGCTTAACTCCCACTAGCGACTCCTACGAGCAGTACTTC. It translates to CASSLTPTSDSYEQYF. The full variable domain, with the rest looked up from reference TRBV7-3 and TRBJ2-7, is GAGVSQTPSNKVTEKGKYVELRCDPISGHTALYWYRQSLGQGPEFLIYFQGTGAADDSGLPNDRFFAVRPEGSVSTLKIQRTERGDSAVYLCASSLTPTSDSYEQYFGPGTRLTVT.